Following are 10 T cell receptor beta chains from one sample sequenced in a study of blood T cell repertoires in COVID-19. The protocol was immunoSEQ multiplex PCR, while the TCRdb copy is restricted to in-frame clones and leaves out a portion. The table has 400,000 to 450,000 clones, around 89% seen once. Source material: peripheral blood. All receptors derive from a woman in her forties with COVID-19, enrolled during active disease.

The CDR3 is CAWKGRLLMNTEAFF. The CDR3 DNA sequence: TGTGCCTGGAAAGGGAGACTGCTGATGAACACTGAAGCTTTCTTT. V and J are TRBV30 and TRBJ1-1; no firm D call. The CDR3 contains 15 residues. Trimming cost V 4 bases and J 0 bases, with 15 bases left between them. CDR1 GTSNPN and CDR2 SVGIG come from the germline V gene (reference sequence).

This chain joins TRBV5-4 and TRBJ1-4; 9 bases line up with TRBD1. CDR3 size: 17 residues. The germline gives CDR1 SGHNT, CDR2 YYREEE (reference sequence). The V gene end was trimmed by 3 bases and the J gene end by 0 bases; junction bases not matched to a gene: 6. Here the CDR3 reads CASSSPGQGATNEKLFF. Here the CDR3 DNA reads TGTGCCAGCAGCTCACCGGGACAGGGTGCAACTAATGAAAAACTGTTTTTT.

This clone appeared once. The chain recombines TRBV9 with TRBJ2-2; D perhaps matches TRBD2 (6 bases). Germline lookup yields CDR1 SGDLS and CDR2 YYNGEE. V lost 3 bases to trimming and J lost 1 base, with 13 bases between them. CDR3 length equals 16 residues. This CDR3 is CASSGGWRENTGELFF. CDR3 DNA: TGTGCCAGCAGCGGCGGCTGGCGGGAGAACACCGGGGAGCTGTTTTTT.

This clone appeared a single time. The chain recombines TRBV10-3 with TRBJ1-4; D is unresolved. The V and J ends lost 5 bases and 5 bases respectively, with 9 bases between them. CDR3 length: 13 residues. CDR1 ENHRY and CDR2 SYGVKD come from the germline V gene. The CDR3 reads CAISPQLNEKLFF. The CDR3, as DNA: TGTGCCATCAGTCCACAGTTGAATGAAAAACTGTTTTTT.

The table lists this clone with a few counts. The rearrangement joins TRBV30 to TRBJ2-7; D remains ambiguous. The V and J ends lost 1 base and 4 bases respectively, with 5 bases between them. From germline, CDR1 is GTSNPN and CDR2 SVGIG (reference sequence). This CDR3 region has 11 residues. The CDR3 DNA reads TGTGCCTGGAGTGGCGGATACGAGCAGTACTTC. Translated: CAWSGGYEQYF. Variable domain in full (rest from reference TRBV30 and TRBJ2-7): SQTIHQWPATLVQPVGSPLSLECTVEGTSNPNLYWYRQAAGRGLQLLFYSVGIGQISSEVPQNLSASRPQDRQFILSSKKLLLSDSGFYLCAWSGGYEQYFGPGTRLTVT.

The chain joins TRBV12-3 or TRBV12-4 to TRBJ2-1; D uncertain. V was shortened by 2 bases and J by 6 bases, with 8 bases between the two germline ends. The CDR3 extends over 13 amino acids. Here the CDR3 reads CASSLRQINEQFF. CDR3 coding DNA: TGTGCCAGCAGTTTACGACAAATCAATGAGCAGTTCTTC.

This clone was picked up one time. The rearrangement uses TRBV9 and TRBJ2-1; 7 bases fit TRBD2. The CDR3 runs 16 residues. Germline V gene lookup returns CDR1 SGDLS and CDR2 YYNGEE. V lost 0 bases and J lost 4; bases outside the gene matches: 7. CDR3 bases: TGTGCCAGCAGCGTAGACGGCGGGAGTCTATACAATGAGCAGTTCTTC. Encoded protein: CASSVDGGSLYNEQFF. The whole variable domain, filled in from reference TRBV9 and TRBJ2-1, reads DSGVTQTPKHLITATGQRVTLRCSPRSGDLSVYWYQQSLDQGLQFLIQYYNGEERAKGNILERFSAQQFPDLHSELNLSSLELGDSALYFCASSVDGGSLYNEQFFGPGTRLTVL.

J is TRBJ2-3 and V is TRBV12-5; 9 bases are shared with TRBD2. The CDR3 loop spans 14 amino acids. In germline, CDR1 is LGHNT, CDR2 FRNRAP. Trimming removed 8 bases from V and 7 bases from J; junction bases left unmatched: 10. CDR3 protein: CASLSSGESYTQYF. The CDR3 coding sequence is TGTGCTAGTCTCTCTAGCGGGGAAAGTTATACGCAGTATTTT. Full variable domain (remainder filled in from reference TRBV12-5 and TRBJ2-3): DARVTQTPRHKVTEMGQEVTMRCQPILGHNTVFWYRQTMMQGLELLAYFRNRAPLDDSGMPKDRFSAEMPDATLATLKIQPSEPRDSAVYFCASLSSGESYTQYFGPGTRLTVL.

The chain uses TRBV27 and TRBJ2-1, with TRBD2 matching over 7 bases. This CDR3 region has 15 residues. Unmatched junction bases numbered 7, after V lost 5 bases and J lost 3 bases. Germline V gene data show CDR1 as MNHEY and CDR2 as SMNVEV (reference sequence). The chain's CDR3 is CASSTRTSGYNEQFF. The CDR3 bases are TGTGCCAGCAGTACTCGGACTAGTGGCTACAATGAGCAGTTCTTC.

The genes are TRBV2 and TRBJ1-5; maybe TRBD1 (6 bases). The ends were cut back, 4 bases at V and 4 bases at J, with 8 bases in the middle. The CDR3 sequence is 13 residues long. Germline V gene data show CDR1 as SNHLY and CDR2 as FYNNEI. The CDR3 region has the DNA TGTGCCAGCAGTGCCGGGACAAATCAGCCCCAGCATTTT. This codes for CASSAGTNQPQHF.